The 29 T cell receptor beta chains in this list originate from one sample, sequenced in a study of CD8 T cells in Susac syndrome. Reverse transcription used about 0.45 to 1 ug RNA and random hexamers. TCRdb used MiXCR to reprocess the immunoSEQ multiplex PCR reads, holding one entry per CDR3 protein. The data show about 190,000 distinct CDR3 sequences, 95% seen once. The sequenced material came from CD8+ T cells from PBMCs. These TCRs come from a human donor with Susac syndrome.

J is TRBJ1-5 and V is TRBV28; D gene unclear. Germline V gene data show CDR1 as MDHEN and CDR2 as SYDVKM. The CDR3 is 14 amino acids. Deletions cut 7 bases from V and 0 bases from J, with 10 bases between. The CDR3 sequence: CASTGVDSNQPQHF. The DNA for the CDR3 is TGTGCCAGCACCGGAGTGGATAGCAATCAGCCCCAGCATTTT.

The V gene is TRBV5-1, the J gene TRBJ2-5; D is undetermined. The germline gives CDR1 SGHRS, CDR2 YFSETQ. CDR3 size: 15 residues. The ends were cut back, 9 bases at V and 1 base at J, with 19 bases in the middle. The CDR3 DNA reads as TGCGCCACTCAACCCACGCCAGGAGTCCAAGAGACCCAGTACTTC. Residues: CATQPTPGVQETQYF.

V usage is TRBV6-5 and J usage is TRBJ2-7, with D unclear. Deletions cut 0 bases from V and 5 bases from J, with 5 bases between. The germline gives CDR1 MNHEY, CDR2 SVGAGI. The CDR3 is made up of 12 amino acids. CDR3 DNA sequence: TGTGCCAGCAGTTACTCATCCCACGAGCAGTACTTC. It is translated as CASSYSSHEQYF.

V gene TRBV4-2 combines with J gene TRBJ2-5; D not resolved. Germline assignment: CDR1 LGHNA and CDR2 YNFKEQ. This CDR3 is 14 amino acids long. Trimming shortened V by 1 base and J by 5 bases, and 11 bases separated the two germline ends. In DNA, the CDR3 is TGTGCCAGCAGCCAAGCCTTAAGTAGCGAGACCCAGTACTTC. Translating it yields CASSQALSSETQYF.

The gene calls are TRBV2 and TRBJ1-6; D gene ambiguous. CDR1 and CDR2 (germline): SNHLY, FYNNEI. There are 13 residues in the CDR3. V was cut by 9 bases and J by 0 bases, with 6 bases left in between. CDR3 sequence reads: CARRSSYNSPLHF. The CDR3 nucleotides read TGTGCCAGGAGGAGCTCCTATAATTCACCCCTCCACTTT.

The CDR3 is CASSQLTGGLTEAFF. The CDR3 DNA follows: TGCGCCAGCAGCCAACTAACAGGGGGGTTAACTGAAGCTTTCTTT. V usage is TRBV4-1 and J usage is TRBJ1-1; TRBD1 matches at 8 bases. Germline V gene data show CDR1 as MGHRA and CDR2 as YSYEKL. This CDR3 has 15 residues. The J segment lost 5 bases and the V segment lost 2 bases, leaving 7 bases of the junction unmatched.

The V and J genes are TRBV11-2 and TRBJ2-3; D may correspond to TRBD1 or TRBD2 (5 bases each). The CDR3 length is 15 residues. V lost 7 bases to trimming and J lost 2 bases, with 16 bases between them. Germline CDR1 SGHAT, CDR2 FQNNGV. CDR3 sequence reads: CASTGTEESTDTQYF. CDR3 in DNA: TGTGCCAGCACCGGGACGGAAGAATCCACAGATACGCAGTATTTT.

The rearrangement joins TRBV9 to TRBJ2-1; D gene unclear. This CDR3 has 15 amino acids. The V gene lost 3 bases and the J gene lost 7 bases, with 17 bases spanning the gap. The germline CDR1 and CDR2 sequences are SGDLS and YYNGEE. The CDR3 sequence: CASSGAQRGWNEQFF. Here the CDR3 DNA reads TGTGCCAGCAGCGGAGCCCAGCGAGGTTGGAATGAGCAGTTCTTC. The whole variable domain, remainder taken from reference TRBV9 and TRBJ2-1, is DSGVTQTPKHLITATGQRVTLRCSPRSGDLSVYWYQQSLDQGLQFLIQYYNGEERAKGNILERFSAQQFPDLHSELNLSSLELGDSALYFCASSGAQRGWNEQFFGPGTRLTVL.

The chain joins TRBV7-9 to TRBJ2-4, with TRBD1 as a possible D gene (6 bases). Trimming took 1 base from V and 0 from J, leaving 16 bases between them. The V gene's germline CDR1 is SEHNR and CDR2 FQNEAQ (reference sequence). The CDR3 consists of 18 residues. The CDR3 DNA follows: TGTGCCAGCAGCTTAGATTATGTCAGGGGTTTAGCCAAAAACATTCAGTACTTC. This translates into CASSLDYVRGLAKNIQYF.

The chain joins TRBV29-1 to TRBJ2-6; a possible D gene is TRBD1 (6 bases). The CDR3 is 16 amino acids. The germline CDR1 and CDR2 sequences are SQVTM and ANQGSEA. V lost 4 bases, J lost 0 bases, and 13 bases lay in between. This CDR3 reads CSVVGQSDSGANVLTF. CDR3 in DNA: TGCAGCGTTGTCGGACAGTCGGACTCTGGGGCCAACGTCCTGACTTTC. Complete variable domain (other parts from reference TRBV29-1 and TRBJ2-6): SAVISQKPSRDICQRGTSLTIQCQVDSQVTMMFWYRQQPGQSLTLIATANQGSEATYESGFVIDKFPISRPNLTFSTLTVSNMSPEDSSIYLCSVVGQSDSGANVLTFGAGSRLTVL.

The rearrangement links TRBV5-6 to TRBJ2-5; D ambiguous. This CDR3 has 14 amino acids. Germline V gene lookup returns CDR1 SGHDT and CDR2 YYEEEE. Trimming pared 6 bases from V and 5 bases from J, leaving 17 bases between. This CDR3 reads CASTPRNGMETQYF. CDR3 in DNA: TGTGCCAGCACCCCTCGGAACGGAATGGAGACCCAGTACTTC.

The chain carries TRBV7-9 and TRBJ2-7, with 14 positions matching TRBD2. V lost 5 bases and J lost 6; bases outside the gene matches: 12. The CDR3 contains 17 residues. The germline V gene encodes CDR1 SEHNR and CDR2 FQNEAQ (reference sequence). The chain's CDR3 is CASSPGLAGALGGEQYF. For the CDR3, the DNA is TGTGCCAGCAGCCCGGGACTAGCGGGAGCCCTGGGGGGCGAGCAGTACTTC.

This sequence joins TRBV7-9 and TRBJ1-2; weak D call: TRBD1 (6 bases). Between the trimmed V and J ends, which lost 1 base and 6 bases, there was a span of 12 bases. The CDR3 is 14 residues long. CDR1 and CDR2 (germline): SEHNR, FQNEAQ (reference sequence). Here the CDR3 DNA reads TGTGCCAGCAGCTTAGGCAGGGGTTTCGATGGCTACACCTTC. Protein sequence: CASSLGRGFDGYTF.

The chain employs TRBV2 and TRBJ2-1; D is uncertain. V gave up 3 bases and J gave up 1 base, with 10 bases separating them. Germline values: CDR1 SNHLY, CDR2 FYNNEI. The CDR3 is 15 amino acids. This chain's CDR3 is CASSDSRQSYNEQFF. As DNA, the CDR3 is TGTGCCAGCAGTGATTCGCGCCAGTCCTACAATGAGCAGTTCTTC. Full variable domain (outside the CDR3, taken from reference TRBV2 and TRBJ2-1): EPEVTQTPSHQVTQMGQEVILRCVPISNHLYFYWYRQILGQKVEFLVSFYNNEISEKSEIFDDQFSVERPDGSNFTLKIRSTKLEDSAMYFCASSDSRQSYNEQFFGPGTRLTVL.

This clonotype was counted once. The chain combines TRBV5-1 with TRBJ1-2, with 7 positions matching TRBD1. Trimming took 2 bases from V and 8 from J; bases not matched to a gene: 6. The CDR3 loop spans 13 amino acids. The germline CDR1 and CDR2 sequences are SGHRS and YFSETQ. The CDR3 here is CASSLKGQEGYTF. CDR3 nucleotide sequence: TGCGCCAGCAGCTTAAAAGGACAGGAAGGCTACACCTTC.

J is TRBJ2-2 and V is TRBV4-2, with D possibly being TRBD1 (7 bases). Trimming stripped 4 bases from V and 6 bases from J, with 21 bases between. The V gene's germline CDR1 is LGHNA and CDR2 YNFKEQ. CDR3 length: 17 amino acids. The CDR3 region has the DNA TGTGCCAGCAGCCGAAAGGGGGCCGGGAGTAGCTCCGGGGAGCTGTTTTTT. Amino acids: CASSRKGAGSSSGELFF.

The J gene is TRBJ1-2, the V gene TRBV20-1, with unresolved D. From germline, CDR1 is DFQATT and CDR2 SNEGSKA (reference sequence). V lost 6 bases and J 2 bases, leaving 13 bases between the germline ends. This CDR3 spans 13 amino acids. The CDR3: CSAAKKGNYGYTF. The CDR3 DNA is TGCAGTGCCGCTAAGAAAGGGAACTATGGCTACACCTTC.

V usage is TRBV9 and J usage is TRBJ1-2; 9 bases agree with TRBD1. Germline trimming cut 4 bases from V and 6 bases from J; bases unmatched to any gene: 10. From germline, CDR1 is SGDLS and CDR2 YYNGEE. The CDR3 contains 15 residues. CDR3 loop: CASSTQGQGINGYTF. The DNA for the CDR3 is TGTGCCAGCAGCACCCAAGGACAGGGGATAAATGGCTACACCTTC.

V and J are TRBV6-5 and TRBJ2-1; TRBD2 agrees at 7 bases. The CDR3 totals 16 residues. V lost 3 bases to trimming and J lost 0 bases; unmatched junction nucleotides: 5. Germline V gene data show CDR1 as MNHEY and CDR2 as SVGAGI. The DNA of the CDR3 is TGTGCCAGCAGTTATGTCGGCGGGAGCTCCTACAATGAGCAGTTCTTC. Protein sequence: CASSYVGGSSYNEQFF.

V gene TRBV5-1 combines with J gene TRBJ2-5; D may be TRBD2 (7 bases). The CDR3 is 13 amino acids. V was pared by 1 base and J by 9 bases, with 13 bases between. Germline V lookup: CDR1 SGHRS, CDR2 YFSETQ. The CDR3, as DNA: TGCGCCAGCAGCTTGAAGGGGGGGCGGGCCCAGTACTTC. It codes for CASSLKGGRAQYF.

The chain is built from TRBV20-1 and TRBJ1-2; no definite D call. CDR3 length equals 12 residues. V was cut by 3 bases and J by 3 bases, with 8 bases left in between. Per germline, CDR1 DFQATT and CDR2 SNEGSKA (reference sequence). This CDR3 is CSASNRDYGYTF. The CDR3 DNA sequence: TGCAGTGCTAGTAACCGGGACTATGGCTACACCTTC.

The chain combines TRBV11-2 with TRBJ2-7, with D possibly matching TRBD1 (6 bases). Trimming took 7 bases from V and 2 from J, leaving 15 bases between them. The germline V gene has CDR1 SGHAT and CDR2 FQNNGV. The CDR3 runs 14 residues. In DNA, the CDR3 is TGTGCCAGCATCCAAGACAGGAACCCCTACGAGCAGTACTTC. Translation: CASIQDRNPYEQYF.

This chain uses TRBV6-1 with TRBJ2-6; possible D gene TRBD1, 7 bases. The length of the CDR3 is 18 residues. V was shortened by 6 bases and J by 2 bases, with 20 bases between the two germline ends. Germline CDR1 is MNHNS and CDR2 is SASEGT. CDR3 nucleotide sequence: TGTGCCAGCAGGATAAGGGGCCCAGGGGGGACTGGGGCCAACGTCCTGACTTTC. Protein sequence: CASRIRGPGGTGANVLTF.

This rearrangement joins TRBV9 to TRBJ2-2, with a tentative D call TRBD2 (5 bases). This CDR3 region has 15 residues. Trimming shortened V by 0 bases and J by 4 bases, and 10 bases separated the two germline ends. From germline, CDR1 is SGDLS and CDR2 YYNGEE. CDR3 nucleotide sequence: TGTGCCAGCAGCGTAGATCTAGCTAGCACCGGGGAGCTGTTTTTT. This codes for CASSVDLASTGELFF.

J is TRBJ2-1 and V is TRBV12-3 or TRBV12-4; D ambiguous. The CDR3 runs to 15 residues. Trimming took off 6 bases at V and 2 bases at J, with 14 bases between the two ends. The CDR3 spells CASSLVASTYNEQFF. CDR3 DNA: TGTGCCAGCAGCTTGGTGGCGAGCACCTACAATGAGCAGTTCTTC.

The rearrangement joins TRBV18 to TRBJ1-2; the match to TRBD1 covers 8 bases. Trimming at V came to 3 bases and at J to 0 bases, leaving 9 bases not matched to a gene. This CDR3 contains 17 residues. CDR1 KGHSH and CDR2 LQKENI come from the germline V gene. CDR3 nucleotides: TGTGCCAGCTCACCCGTCCCCGGACAGGGCACTAACTATGGCTACACCTTC. Translated: CASSPVPGQGTNYGYTF.

The chain couples TRBV29-1 to TRBJ2-1; maybe TRBD2 (6 bases). The CDR3 is made up of 15 amino acids. The germline CDR1 and CDR2 sequences are SQVTM and ANQGSEA. V was clipped by 0 bases and J by 3 bases, with 12 bases between them. The CDR3: CSVEEGGRLYNEQFF. The CDR3 DNA sequence: TGCAGCGTTGAAGAAGGTGGGAGGCTCTACAATGAGCAGTTCTTC.

The rearrangement joins TRBV29-1 to TRBJ2-7, with TRBD1 matching over 7 bases. The germline gives CDR1 SQVTM, CDR2 ANQGSEA. V lost 6 bases, J lost 0 bases, and 8 bases stayed unmatched. The CDR3 totals 14 residues. The DNA for the CDR3 is TGCAGCGTATCACCGGGACAGCTCTCCTACGAGCAGTACTTC. Protein sequence: CSVSPGQLSYEQYF.

V usage is TRBV20-1 and J usage is TRBJ2-3; no definite D call. Germline CDR1 is DFQATT and CDR2 is SNEGSKA (reference sequence). The CDR3 is made up of 15 amino acids. Trimming shortened V by 1 base and J by 0 bases, and 11 bases separated the two germline ends. The CDR3 region has the DNA TGCAGTGCTAGAGGACTTACCCCTAGCACAGATACGCAGTATTTT. Its translation: CSARGLTPSTDTQYF.